This TCR beta chain was identified in a study of control samples from healthy donors and cancer patients. Clones were read by immunoSEQ multiplex PCR, and TCRdb kept only the in-frame ones, dropping some. The sample shows 65,000 to 95,000 clones, more than 70% of them seen only once. This TCR came from a man aged 45-60 years in good health. Sequencing used blood.

As DNA, the CDR3 is TGTGCCAGCGGGGGAGATAACTACGAGCAGTACGTC. It translates to CASGGDNYEQYV. The genes are TRBV2 and TRBJ2-7; perhaps D is TRBD1 or TRBD2 (5 bases each). CDR1 is SNHLY and CDR2 is FYNNEI in the germline V gene. Trimming shortened V by 8 bases and J by 3 bases, and 11 bases separated the two germline ends. The CDR3 extends over 12 amino acids.